This record looks at one TCR beta chain sequence and its context. These data are taken from a study of blood T cell repertoires in COVID-19. Overall study context: Sites in the United States, Italy and Spain provided acute and convalescent COVID-19 samples. The cDNA or gDNA used as material had been derived from T cells, B-cell-depleted T cells, or PBMCs.

This CDR3 is built from 15 residues. Trimming took off 0 bases at V and 5 bases at J, with 13 bases between the two ends. Germline-derived CDR1 and CDR2 are MNHEY and SVGAGI. Source study methods: Amplification from reference gene primers served as the basis for estimated nucleated cell counts. Clones were read by immunoSEQ multiplex PCR, and TCRdb kept only the in-frame ones, dropping some. D and trimming come from the DNA, and the V and J calls and clone size come from that table. This sample has some 150,000 clones, with around 83% found just once. Sequencing used peripheral blood. This clonotype originated in an older woman with acute or convalescent COVID-19. The V call is TRBV6-5, the J call TRBJ1-2; D is ambiguous. The CDR3: CASSYSNYGGYGYTF. DNA for the CDR3: TGTGCCAGCAGTTACTCGAATTACGGAGGGTATGGCTACACCTTC.